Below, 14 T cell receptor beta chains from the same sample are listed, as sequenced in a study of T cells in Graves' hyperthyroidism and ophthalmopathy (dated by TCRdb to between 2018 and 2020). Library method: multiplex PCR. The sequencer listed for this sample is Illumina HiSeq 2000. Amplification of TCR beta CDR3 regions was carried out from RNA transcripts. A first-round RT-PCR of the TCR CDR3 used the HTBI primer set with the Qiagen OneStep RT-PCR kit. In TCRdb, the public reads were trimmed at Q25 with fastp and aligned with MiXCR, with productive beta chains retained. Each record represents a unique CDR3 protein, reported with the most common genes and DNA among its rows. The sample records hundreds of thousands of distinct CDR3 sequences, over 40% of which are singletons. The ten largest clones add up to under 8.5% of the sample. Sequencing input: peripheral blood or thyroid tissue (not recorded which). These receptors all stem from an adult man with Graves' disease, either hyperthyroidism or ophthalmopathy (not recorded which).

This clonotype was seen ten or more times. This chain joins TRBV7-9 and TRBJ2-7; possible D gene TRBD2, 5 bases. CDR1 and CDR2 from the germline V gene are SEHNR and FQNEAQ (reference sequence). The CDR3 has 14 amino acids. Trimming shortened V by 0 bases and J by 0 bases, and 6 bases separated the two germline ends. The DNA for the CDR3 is TGTGCCAGCAGCTTAGCCGGGGACTCCTACGAGCAGTACTTC. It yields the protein CASSLAGDSYEQYF. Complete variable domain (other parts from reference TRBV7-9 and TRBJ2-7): DTGVSQNPRHKITKRGQNVTFRCDPISEHNRLYWYRQTLGQGPEFLTYFQNEAQLEKSRLLSDRFSAERPKGSFSTLEIQRTEQGDSAMYLCASSLAGDSYEQYFGPGTRLTVT.

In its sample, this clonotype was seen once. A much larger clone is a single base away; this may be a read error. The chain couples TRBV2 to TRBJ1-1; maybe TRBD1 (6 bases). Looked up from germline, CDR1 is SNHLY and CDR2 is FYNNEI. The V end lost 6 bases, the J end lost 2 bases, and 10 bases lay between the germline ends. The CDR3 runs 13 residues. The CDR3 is CASRKDSNTEAFF. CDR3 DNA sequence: TGTGCCAGCAGAAAGGACAGCAACACTGAAGCTTTCTTT.

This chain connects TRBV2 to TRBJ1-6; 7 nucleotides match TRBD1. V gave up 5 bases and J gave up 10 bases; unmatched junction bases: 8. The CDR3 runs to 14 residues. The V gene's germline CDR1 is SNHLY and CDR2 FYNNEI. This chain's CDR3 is CASSPGTADSPLHF. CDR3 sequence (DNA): TGTGCCAGCAGTCCCGGGACAGCGGACTCACCCCTCCACTTT.

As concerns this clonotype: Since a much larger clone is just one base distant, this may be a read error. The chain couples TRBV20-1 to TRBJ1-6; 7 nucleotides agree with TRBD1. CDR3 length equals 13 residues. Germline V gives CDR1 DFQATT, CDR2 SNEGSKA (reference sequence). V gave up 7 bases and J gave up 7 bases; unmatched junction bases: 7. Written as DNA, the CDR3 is TGCAGTGTCACGGACAGGCTGAATTCACCCCTCCACTTT. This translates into CSVTDRLNSPLHF.

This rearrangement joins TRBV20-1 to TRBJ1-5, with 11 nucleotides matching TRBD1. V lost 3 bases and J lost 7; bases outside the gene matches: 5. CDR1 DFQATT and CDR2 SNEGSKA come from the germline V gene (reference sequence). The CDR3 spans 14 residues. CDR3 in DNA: TGCAGTGCTAGGAGGGACAGGGGGGGACAGCCCCAGCATTTT. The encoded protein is CSARRDRGGQPQHF.

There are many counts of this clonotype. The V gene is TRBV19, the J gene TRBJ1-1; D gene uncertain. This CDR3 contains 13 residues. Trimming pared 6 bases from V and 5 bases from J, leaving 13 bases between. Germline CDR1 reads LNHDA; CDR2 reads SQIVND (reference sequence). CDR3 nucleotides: TGTGCCAGTAGGACGGGCCCCGGGACTGAAGCTTTCTTT. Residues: CASRTGPGTEAFF. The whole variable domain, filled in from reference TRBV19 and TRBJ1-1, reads DGGITQSPKYLFRKEGQNVTLSCEQNLNHDAMYWYRQDPGQGLRLIYYSQIVNDFQKGDIAEGYSVSREKKESFPLTVTSAQKNPTAFYLCASRTGPGTEAFFGQGTRLTVV.

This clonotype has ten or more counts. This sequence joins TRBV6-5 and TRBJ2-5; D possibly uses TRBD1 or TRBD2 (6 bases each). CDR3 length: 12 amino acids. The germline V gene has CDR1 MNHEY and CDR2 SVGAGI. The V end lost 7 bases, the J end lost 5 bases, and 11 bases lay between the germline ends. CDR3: CASTIGGETQYF. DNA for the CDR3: TGTGCCAGCACCATAGGGGGGGAGACCCAGTACTTC.

This CDR3 reads CASSSNRGTQPQHF. The CDR3 DNA reads TGTGCCAGCAGCTCGAATAGGGGGACTCAGCCCCAGCATTTT. The V gene is TRBV7-9, the J gene TRBJ1-5; TRBD1 might be the D (6 bases). The CDR3 extends over 14 amino acids. V gave up 4 bases and J gave up 6 bases, with 13 bases separating them. Germline lookup yields CDR1 SEHNR and CDR2 FQNEAQ (reference sequence).

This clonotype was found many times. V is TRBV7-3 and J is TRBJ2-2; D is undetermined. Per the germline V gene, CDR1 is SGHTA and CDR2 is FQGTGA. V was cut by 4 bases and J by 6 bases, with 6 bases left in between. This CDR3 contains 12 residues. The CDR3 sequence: CASSSASGELFF. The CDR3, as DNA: TGTGCCAGCAGCTCCGCCTCCGGGGAGCTGTTTTTT.

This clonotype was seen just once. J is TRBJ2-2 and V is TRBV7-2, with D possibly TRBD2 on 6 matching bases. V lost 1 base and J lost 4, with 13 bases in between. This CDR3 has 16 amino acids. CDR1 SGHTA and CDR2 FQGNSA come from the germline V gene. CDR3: CASSLGEVGVTGELFF. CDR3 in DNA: TGTGCCAGCAGCTTAGGGGAGGTTGGAGTCACCGGGGAGCTGTTTTTT.

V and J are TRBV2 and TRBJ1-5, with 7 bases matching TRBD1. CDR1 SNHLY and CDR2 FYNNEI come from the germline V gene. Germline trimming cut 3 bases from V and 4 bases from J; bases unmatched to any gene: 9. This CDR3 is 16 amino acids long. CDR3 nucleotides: TGTGCCAGCAGTGAGGACCGGGACAGCAGGAATCAGCCCCAGCATTTT. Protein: CASSEDRDSRNQPQHF.

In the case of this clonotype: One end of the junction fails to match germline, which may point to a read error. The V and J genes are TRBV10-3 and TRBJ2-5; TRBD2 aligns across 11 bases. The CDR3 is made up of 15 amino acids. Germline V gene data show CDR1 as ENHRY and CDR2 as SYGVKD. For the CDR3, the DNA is TGTGCCACCAGTGCCCGACTAGCGGGGCGAGAGACCCAGTACTTC. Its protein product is CATSARLAGRETQYF.

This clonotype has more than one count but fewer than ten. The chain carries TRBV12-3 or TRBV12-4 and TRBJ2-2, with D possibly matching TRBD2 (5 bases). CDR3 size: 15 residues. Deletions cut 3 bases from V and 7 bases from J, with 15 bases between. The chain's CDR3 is CASSFQEGGFGELFF. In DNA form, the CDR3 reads TGTGCCAGCAGTTTCCAGGAAGGCGGGTTCGGGGAGCTGTTTTTT.

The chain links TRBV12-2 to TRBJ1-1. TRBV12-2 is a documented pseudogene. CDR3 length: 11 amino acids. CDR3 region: CASRTSTEAFF. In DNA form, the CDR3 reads TGTGCAAGTCGTACCTCCACTGAAGCTTTCTTT.